These 2 T cell receptor beta chains originate from one sample sequenced in a study of CXCR3-negative and CXCR3-positive naive CD8 T cells. With UMI labels, 5' RACE was used to prepare the TRB cDNA libraries. TCRdb reprocessed the 5' RACE reads, keeping one entry per CDR3 protein, no DNA. In all, the sample yields about 62,000 distinct CDR3 sequences. Material: naive CXCR3- CD8+ T cells from blood. Subset of the sample: CD45RO-CCR7+CD27+CD95- naive CD8+ T cells lacking CXCR3 (TNR3-). The receptors were gathered from a human donor in good health. Some clones in this sample may be carry-over from other donors' samples.

This chain uses TRBV14 with TRBJ2-7. Germline V gives CDR1 SGHDN, CDR2 FVKESK. The length of the CDR3 is 13 residues. CDR3 sequence: CASSQDPSYEQYF.

The chain couples TRBV7-9 to TRBJ1-2. The length of the CDR3 is 13 residues. From germline, CDR1 is SEHNR and CDR2 FQNEAQ (reference sequence). The CDR3 spells CASSADGGYGYTF. Full variable domain (rest looked up from reference TRBV7-9 and TRBJ1-2): DTGVSQNPRHKITKRGQNVTFRCDPISEHNRLYWYRQTLGQGPEFLTYFQNEAQLEKSRLLSDRFSAERPKGSFSTLEIQRTEQGDSAMYLCASSADGGYGYTFGSGTRLTVV.